The following is a T cell receptor beta chain sequence with its context. Only a few counts were recorded for this clonotype. Its antigen is currently not known. There are no base qualities to consult, and no much larger clone falls within one base. From cysteine to phenylalanine, the CDR3 is 15 amino acids long. Only CDR3 DNA remains: 45 bases, in frame from the first base. The junction carries 17 bases between V and J, which are trimmed by 9 bases and 2 bases respectively. Based on the germline V gene, the CDR1 and CDR2 sequences are MDHEN and SYDVKM. The data belong to a study of T cell repertoires in cytomegalovirus infection (dated by TCRdb to between 2018 and 2021). In the study overall: Because public TCR beta signatures pointed to carriage of CMV infection together with the matching HLA type, the HLA type of each donor mattered for the analysis. On the study overall, not on this receptor specifically: In both this cohort and an independent roughly 330-donor cohort, the cumulative frequency of public TCR beta family members distinguished carriers of CMV infection plus the relevant HLA type. The ex vivo response was dominated by HLA-C-restricted CMV-specific TCR beta clonotypes, which also provided the single most frequent clonotype in two of eight donors.

This sample was sequenced with an Illumina HiSeq 1500. Starting from the raw public reads, TCRdb applied fastp trimming at Q25, assembled clones with MiXCR and retained in-frame beta chains. Rows merge per CDR3 protein into single entries with the most common DNA and genes. This sample gives 740,000 or so distinct CDR3 sequences in total; 35% of them show up just once. Of the sample, 2.8% is held by the ten largest clones. The sequence was collected from a human donor in good health (CMV status not recorded). Some clones in this sample may be carry-over from other donors' samples. The receptor chain draws on TRBV28 and TRBJ2-1; a tentative D match to TRBD2 spans 5 bases. The sequenced sample consisted of PBMCs. This receptor carries the CDR3 CASRGIYPPYNEQFF. The sequence in DNA is TGTGCCAGTCGAGGGATCTATCCTCCCTACAATGAGCAGTTCTTC.